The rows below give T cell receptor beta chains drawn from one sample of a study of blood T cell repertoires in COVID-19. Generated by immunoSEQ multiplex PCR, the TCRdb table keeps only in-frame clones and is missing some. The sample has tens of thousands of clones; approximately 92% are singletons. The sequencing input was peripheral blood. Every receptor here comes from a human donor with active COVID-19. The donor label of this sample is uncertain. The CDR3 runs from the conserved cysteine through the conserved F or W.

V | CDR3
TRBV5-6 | CASSLFVGAVNSPLHF
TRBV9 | CASSVVEGLGGELFF
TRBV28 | CASTALRGGQYF
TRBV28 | CASSLKQGADEQFF
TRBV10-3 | CAISDPRDRADTQYF
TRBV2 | CASSEEGSGKDF
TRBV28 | CASSKSGSYEQYF
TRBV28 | CASRDSEKLFF
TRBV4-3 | CASSRAGGNTGELFF
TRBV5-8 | CASTGGGRSSYEQYF
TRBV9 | CASSVLASGTYEQYF
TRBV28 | CASTQWIAGGNEQYF
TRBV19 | CASSPDRGEDQPQHF
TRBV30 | CAWQSTGQLIDTQYF
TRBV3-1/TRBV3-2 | CASSQDQRTGVRDEQYF
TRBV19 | CASSMRGSTGELFF
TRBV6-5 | CASRLGTGLNTEAFF
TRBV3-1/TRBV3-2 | CASSQDGVAGGSNEQFF
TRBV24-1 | CATSVGRGNGNQPQHF
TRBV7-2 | CASSLARRGTEAFF
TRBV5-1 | CASSFNRGPEAFF
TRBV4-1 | CASSQMPTGLPYEQYF
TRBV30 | CAWSRKDRGNTEAFF
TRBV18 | CASSPGNPGNTIYF
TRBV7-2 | CASSSSGDSSYNEQFF
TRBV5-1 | CASSTSPGGEKLFF
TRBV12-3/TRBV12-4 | CASSLIAAEQFF
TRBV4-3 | CASSRGLAGAYEQYF
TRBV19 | CASSIDRRQPQHF
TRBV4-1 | CASSQQGNYGYTF
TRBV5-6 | CASLGAGGYEQYF
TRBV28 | CASSLDSSLAYEQYF
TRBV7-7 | CASSLGTGGQETQYF
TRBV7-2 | CASSWTNSYEQYF
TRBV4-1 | CASSKGGGSKPNSPLHF
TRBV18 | CASSPGTGAVSNQPQHF
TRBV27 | CASSLSGQTEAFF
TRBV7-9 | CASSLGETGINEKLFF
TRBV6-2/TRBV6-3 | CASSLLAGAYNEQFF
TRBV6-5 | CASSYSAGGASYEQYF
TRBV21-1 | CASSKADMTSGGTDTQYF
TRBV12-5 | CASGFLDRGRPKLFF
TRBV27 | CASSLSGQYNSPLHF
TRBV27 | CASSPRTGAEEQYF
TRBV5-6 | CASSLYGRAKTDTQYF
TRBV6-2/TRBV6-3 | CASSSQREGTDTQYF
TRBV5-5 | CASSWTGGFSNQPQHF
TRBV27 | CASSPGGMSYEQYF
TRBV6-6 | CASSYSTVTLEKLFF
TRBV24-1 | CATSDRDITNTGELFF
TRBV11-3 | CASSLRKQGAYEQYF
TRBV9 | CASSVSLASLDTQYF
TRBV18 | CASSPAGTGIGYTF
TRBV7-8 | CASSSYRVWAGELFF
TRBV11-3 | CASSFIGGQAKNIQYF
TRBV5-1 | CASSLAGTSVADTQYF
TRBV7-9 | CASSLQGQLREQYF
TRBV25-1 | CASSERLAGAETQYF
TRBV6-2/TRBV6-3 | CASSSRDSLSGGTQYF
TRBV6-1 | CASSADRGRGVDGYTF